One sample yielded the 23 T cell receptor beta chains listed below, sequenced in a study of cytomegalovirus exposure and HLA in healthy donors. In the PCR, 60 Vbeta and 13 Jbeta primers were used. Profiled with immunoSEQ multiplex PCR; TCRdb holds only in-frame clones, not every one. The profile covers some 130,000 clones, with just under 80% appearing a single time and 1.1% taken by the ten largest. The sample was PBMCs. These receptor sequences come from a male donor in good health and CMV-seronegative.

CDR3 sequence reads: CASSLGGDQPQHF. CDR3 DNA sequence: TGTGCCAGCAGCTTAGGGGGAGATCAGCCCCAGCATTTT. The chain combines TRBV7-6 with TRBJ1-5; D gene unclear. The V gene lost 1 base and the J gene lost 5 bases, with 6 bases spanning the gap. The CDR3 has 13 residues. Germline-derived CDR1 and CDR2 are SGHVS and FNYEAQ.

This chain links TRBV7-2 with TRBJ2-5; D may be TRBD1 (6 bases). Germline lookup yields CDR1 SGHTA and CDR2 FQGNSA. V dropped 3 bases and J dropped 2 bases, with 10 bases sitting between them. This CDR3 has 14 amino acids. The CDR3 DNA reads as TGTGCCAGCAGCTTCAAAGACAGGCAAGAGACCCAGTACTTC. It translates to CASSFKDRQETQYF.

The V call is TRBV11-2, the J call TRBJ1-6, with 9 bases matching TRBD1. CDR3 size: 15 residues. In germline, CDR1 is SGHAT, CDR2 FQNNGV. The V gene end was trimmed by 5 bases and the J gene end by 6 bases; junction bases not matched to a gene: 5. CDR3: CASSRGGQGNSPLHF. DNA of the CDR3: TGTGCCAGCAGCAGAGGGGGACAGGGTAATTCACCCCTCCACTTT. Using reference TRBV11-2 and TRBJ1-6 for the parts outside the CDR3, the full variable domain is EAGVAQSPRYKIIEKRQSVAFWCNPISGHATLYWYQQILGQGPKLLIQFQNNGVVDDSQLPKDRFSAERLKGVDSTLKIQPAKLEDSAVYLCASSRGGQGNSPLHFGNGTRLTVT.

V is TRBV5-8 and J is TRBJ1-2, with D maybe TRBD1 (5 bases). The CDR3 loop spans 14 amino acids. The germline V gene has CDR1 SGHTS and CDR2 YDEGEE. The V gene lost 0 bases and the J gene lost 4 bases, with 10 bases spanning the gap. CDR3 DNA: TGTGCCAGCAGCTTGGTGGGGCGAATCTATGGCTACACCTTC. It specifies CASSLVGRIYGYTF.

A few counts support this clone. The chain links TRBV5-1 to TRBJ1-1; 8 bases agree with TRBD1. Germline V lookup: CDR1 SGHRS, CDR2 YFSETQ. CDR3 size: 14 residues. V was clipped by 4 bases and J by 4 bases; unmatched bases: 6. The CDR3 sequence: CASSAQGASTEAFF. In nucleotides, the CDR3 is TGCGCCAGCAGCGCTCAGGGGGCAAGCACTGAAGCTTTCTTT.

The rearrangement links TRBV7-8 to TRBJ1-5, with 10 bases that match TRBD1. Germline CDR1 is SGHVS and CDR2 is FQNEAQ. There are 15 residues in the CDR3. Trimming removed 5 bases from V and 6 bases from J; junction bases left unmatched: 7. In nucleotides, the CDR3 is TGTGCCAGCAGCACAGGACAGGGGGGGGGTCAGCCCCAGCATTTT. It specifies CASSTGQGGGQPQHF.

The gene calls are TRBV5-1 and TRBJ2-5; D remains ambiguous. CDR1 is SGHRS, CDR2 YFSETQ, per germline. The CDR3 covers 14 residues. V shed 0 bases and J shed 0 bases, with 6 bases lying between them. The CDR3 reads CASSLVGYQETQYF. The CDR3, as DNA: TGCGCCAGCAGCTTGGTTGGCTACCAAGAGACCCAGTACTTC.

Points on this clone: Distinct nucleotide sequences in the sample also encode this CDR3. The CDR3 sequence: CASSTGLAGVNEQFF. The CDR3 coding sequence is TGTGCCAGCAGCACCGGACTAGCGGGAGTAAATGAGCAGTTCTTC. The chain recombines TRBV7-2 with TRBJ2-1, with 13 bases that match TRBD2. This CDR3 has 15 residues. CDR1 is SGHTA and CDR2 is FQGNSA in the germline V gene. V was clipped by 5 bases and J by 7 bases; unmatched bases: 5. Variable domain in full (rest from reference TRBV7-2 and TRBJ2-1): GAGVSQSPSNKVTEKGKDVELRCDPISGHTALYWYRQSLGQGLEFLIYFQGNSAPDKSGLPSDRFSAERTGGSVSTLTIQRTQQEDSAVYLCASSTGLAGVNEQFFGPGTRLTVL.

This chain joins TRBV7-9 and TRBJ2-2; D may be TRBD1 (6 bases). Per germline, CDR1 SEHNR and CDR2 FQNEAQ (reference sequence). This CDR3 spans 16 amino acids. V was cut by 5 bases and J by 7 bases, with 20 bases left in between. CDR3 in amino acids: CASSPRQESMGGELFF. CDR3 nucleotides: TGTGCCAGCAGCCCCCGACAGGAATCAATGGGCGGGGAGCTGTTTTTT.

The chain has TRBV18 and TRBJ2-5; perhaps TRBD2 as D (7 bases). Trimming shortened V by 2 bases and J by 5 bases, and 18 bases separated the two germline ends. Germline V gene data show CDR1 as KGHSH and CDR2 as LQKENI. The CDR3 covers 16 residues. The CDR3 protein is CASSPGVGGRGETQYF. CDR3 in DNA: TGTGCCAGCTCACCAGGTGTCGGGGGGCGCGGTGAGACCCAGTACTTC.

The CDR3 loop reads CAWRQSTDTQYF. The CDR3 DNA reads TGTGCCTGGAGGCAGAGCACAGATACGCAGTATTTT. The chain is built from TRBV30 and TRBJ2-3; D not resolved. The CDR3 extends over 12 amino acids. Germline V lookup: CDR1 GTSNPN, CDR2 SVGIG (reference sequence). V lost 3 bases and J lost 0, with 4 bases in between.

The gene calls are TRBV4-1 and TRBJ1-2; TRBD1 is a possible D gene (5 bases). Deletions cut 0 bases from V and 2 bases from J, with 7 bases between. Germline loops: CDR1 MGHRA, CDR2 YSYEKL. The CDR3 runs 14 residues. The CDR3 here is CASSQDRGNYGYTF. In DNA form, the CDR3 reads TGCGCCAGCAGCCAAGATCGGGGGAACTATGGCTACACCTTC.

This clone was seen just once. The chain joins TRBV5-1 to TRBJ1-2, with TRBD1 identical over 9 bases. CDR3 length: 15 amino acids. Germline CDR1 SGHRS, CDR2 YFSETQ. Germline trimming cut 1 base from V and 1 base from J; bases unmatched to any gene: 2. The CDR3 reads CASSLTGGVNYGYTF. As DNA, the CDR3 is TGCGCCAGCAGCTTGACAGGGGGCGTTAACTATGGCTACACCTTC.

CDR3 protein: CAGYTGANTEAFF. CDR3 DNA sequence: TGTGCCGGTTATACAGGGGCCAACACTGAAGCTTTCTTT. This sequence joins TRBV19 and TRBJ1-1, with 7 bases aligning to TRBD1. V was pared by 11 bases and J by 2 bases, with 8 bases of the junction left unmatched. CDR3 length equals 13 residues. Germline CDR1 LNHDA, CDR2 SQIVND (reference sequence).

The chain employs TRBV5-6 and TRBJ2-5; a weak D match, TRBD1 (5 bases). CDR1 and CDR2 from the germline V gene are SGHDT and YYEEEE. V was clipped by 0 bases and J by 3 bases, with 9 bases between them. The CDR3 contains 14 residues. The chain's CDR3 is CASSLVAGKETQYF. Written as DNA, the CDR3 is TGTGCCAGCAGCTTGGTGGCAGGGAAAGAGACCCAGTACTTC.

The CDR3 DNA reads TGTGCCAGCAAGGCGCGGGTACAAGAGACCCAGTACTTC. Encoded protein: CASKARVQETQYF. The V gene is TRBV13, the J gene TRBJ2-5; D perhaps matches TRBD2 (5 bases). Germline V CDR1 and CDR2: PRHDT, FYEKMQ (reference sequence). Trimming stripped 7 bases from V and 2 bases from J, with 11 bases between. This CDR3 has 13 amino acids.

This clone has more than one count but fewer than ten. The chain carries TRBV5-4 and TRBJ2-7; 9 bases match TRBD1. V was pared by 4 bases and J by 5 bases, with 7 bases of the junction left unmatched. Germline values: CDR1 SGHNT, CDR2 YYREEE (reference sequence). This CDR3 spans 14 amino acids. In nucleotides, the CDR3 is TGTGCCAGCAGCCCGGGACAGGGAAGGGACGAGCAGTACTTC. Encoded protein: CASSPGQGRDEQYF.

The chain links TRBV5-6 to TRBJ1-4; possibly TRBD1 for D (5 bases). CDR1 is SGHDT and CDR2 is YYEEEE in the germline V gene. CDR3 length: 14 amino acids. V was trimmed by 3 bases and J by 6 bases, leaving 12 bases between them. This CDR3 is CASSSTATDEKLFF. DNA for the CDR3: TGTGCCAGCAGCTCGACAGCCACAGATGAAAAACTGTTTTTT.

The genes are TRBV18 and TRBJ2-5; TRBD2 matches at 11 bases. Germline V CDR1 and CDR2: KGHSH, LQKENI. The CDR3 spans 15 residues. The J segment lost 3 bases and the V segment lost 5 bases, leaving 5 bases of the junction unmatched. In DNA form, the CDR3 reads TGTGCCAGCTCATCGCTAGCGGGGGGTAAAGAGACCCAGTACTTC. The encoded protein is CASSSLAGGKETQYF.

V and J are TRBV9 and TRBJ2-2, with 9 bases aligning to TRBD1. Germline V gives CDR1 SGDLS, CDR2 YYNGEE. After removal of 1 base from V and 6 bases from J, the junction contained 4 bases not matched to a gene. The CDR3 spans 15 residues. For the CDR3, the DNA is TGTGCCAGCAGCGTAAGTGGACAGGGGTCCGGGGAGCTGTTTTTT. Translated: CASSVSGQGSGELFF.

This chain connects TRBV4-3 to TRBJ2-6; 7 bases match TRBD2. Germline trimming cut 0 bases from V and 1 base from J; bases unmatched to any gene: 6. CDR1 and CDR2 from the germline V gene are LGHNA and YSLEER. There are 18 residues in the CDR3. Here the CDR3 reads CASSQEWGGVSGANVLTF. CDR3 nucleotides: TGCGCCAGCAGCCAAGAATGGGGGGGGGTATCTGGGGCCAACGTCCTGACTTTC.

The chain joins TRBV19 to TRBJ2-1, with D unclear. The CDR3 loop spans 13 amino acids. Germline-derived CDR1 and CDR2 are LNHDA and SQIVND (reference sequence). V lost 4 bases to trimming and J lost 6 bases, with 10 bases between them. For the CDR3, the DNA is TGTGCCAGTAGTAACCAGGCAGGCAATGAGCAGTTCTTC. It is translated as CASSNQAGNEQFF.

This chain joins TRBV29-1 and TRBJ2-2; 9 nucleotides match TRBD1. This CDR3 is 16 amino acids long. V was pared by 6 bases and J by 2 bases, with 10 bases of the junction left unmatched. CDR1 is SQVTM and CDR2 is ANQGSEA in the germline V gene. CDR3 amino acids: CSVSTGGGSNTGELFF. The CDR3 DNA reads TGCAGCGTCAGTACAGGGGGCGGTTCTAACACCGGGGAGCTGTTTTTT.